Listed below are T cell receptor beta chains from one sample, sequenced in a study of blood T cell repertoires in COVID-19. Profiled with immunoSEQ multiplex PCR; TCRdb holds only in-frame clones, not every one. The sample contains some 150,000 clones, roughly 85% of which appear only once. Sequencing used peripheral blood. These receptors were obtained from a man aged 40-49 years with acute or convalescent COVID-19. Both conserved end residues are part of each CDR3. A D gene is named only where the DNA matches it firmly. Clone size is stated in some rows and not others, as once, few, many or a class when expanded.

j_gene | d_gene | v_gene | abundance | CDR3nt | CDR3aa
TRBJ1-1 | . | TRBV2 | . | TGTGCCACCGGAGGGGTGACGGGAGACACTGAAGCTTTCTTT | CATGGVTGDTEAFF
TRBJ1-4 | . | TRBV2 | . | TGTGCCAGCAGGGGGACATTTGCAACTAATGAAAAACTGTTTTTT | CASRGTFATNEKLFF
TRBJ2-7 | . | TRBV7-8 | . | TGTGCCAGCAGCTTGGGCCCAATCGAGCAGTACTTC | CASSLGPIEQYF
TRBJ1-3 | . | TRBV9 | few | TGTGCCAGCAGCGTCTTCACAGGCGGCCTGTCTGGAAACACCATATATTTT | CASSVFTGGLSGNTIYF
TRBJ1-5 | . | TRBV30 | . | TGTGCCTGGAGCCTGGAGGGCGGGAGCAATCAGCCCCAGCATTTT | CAWSLEGGSNQPQHF
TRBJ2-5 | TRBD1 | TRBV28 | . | TGTGCCAGCAGTTTTACAGGGGCGGAGAAAGAGACCCAGTACTTC | CASSFTGAEKETQYF
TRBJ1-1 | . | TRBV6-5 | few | TGTGCCGGGGAAAGACAGGAGAACACTGAAGCTTTCTTT | CAGERQENTEAFF
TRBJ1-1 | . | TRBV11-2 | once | TGTGCCAGCAGCTCTAGGACAGAGAACACTGAAGCTTTCTTT | CASSSRTENTEAFF
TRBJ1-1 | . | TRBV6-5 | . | TGTGCCAGCATCTCACGGACAGTCATGAACACTGAAGCTTTCTTT | CASISRTVMNTEAFF
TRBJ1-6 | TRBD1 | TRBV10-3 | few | TGTGCCATCAGTGGAGAGACAGGGGGCGCAGGAAATTCACCCCTCCACTTT | CAISGETGGAGNSPLHF
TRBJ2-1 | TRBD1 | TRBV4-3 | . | TGCGCCAGCAGCCAAGTCTTGTCGGGACAGATTTACAATGAGCAGTTCTTC | CASSQVLSGQIYNEQFF
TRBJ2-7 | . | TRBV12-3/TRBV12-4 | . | TGTGCCAGCAGTTTAGGTCAGGGCTACGAGCAGTACTTC | CASSLGQGYEQYF
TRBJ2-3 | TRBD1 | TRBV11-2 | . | TGTGCCAGCAGCTTACGGACAGGGAGCACAGATACGCAGTATTTT | CASSLRTGSTDTQYF
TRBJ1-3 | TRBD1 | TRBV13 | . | TGTGCCAGCAGCTTAGGGGGGACAGGGTACGCGGGAAACACCATATATTTT | CASSLGGTGYAGNTIYF
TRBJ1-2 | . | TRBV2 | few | TGTGCCAGCAGTAATGACTTTAGCGGGGGCTACACCTTC | CASSNDFSGGYTF
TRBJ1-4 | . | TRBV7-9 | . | TGTGCCAGCAGCCGGCCCTCGGGGGGGATGGAAAAACTGTTTTTT | CASSRPSGGMEKLFF
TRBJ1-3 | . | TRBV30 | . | TGTGCCTGGAGTCAACAGACGAGCTCTGGAAACACCATATATTTT | CAWSQQTSSGNTIYF
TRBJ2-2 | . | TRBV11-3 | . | TGTGCCAGCAGCTTGCAGGGTGGCGGGGAGCTGTTTTTT | CASSLQGGGELFF
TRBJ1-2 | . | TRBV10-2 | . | TGCGCCAGCAGTGAGTCGGCTTCCTATGGCTACACCTTC | CASSESASYGYTF
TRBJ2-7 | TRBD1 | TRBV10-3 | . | TGTGCCATCAGTGCCGGGACAGGCCGGTACGAGCAGTACTTC | CAISAGTGRYEQYF
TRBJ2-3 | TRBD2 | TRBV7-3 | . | TGTGCCAGCAGTCTCGGACTAGCGGGGGGAGATACGCAGTATTTT | CASSLGLAGGDTQYF
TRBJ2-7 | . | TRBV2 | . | TGTGCCAGCAGGTTCGGAGGGAGCTCCTACGAGCAGTACTTC | CASRFGGSSYEQYF